Each of the 10 T cell receptor beta chains below was sequenced from the same sample in a study of blood T cell repertoires in COVID-19 (dated by TCRdb to the early 2020s). The library was built by means of the immunoSEQ multiplex PCR assay. The table was pulled from immuneACCESS by TCRdb, which kept in-frame rearrangements only. Such tables lose some clones; where checked, under half of the loss comes from unresolved V genes, and the rest has no known cause. A total of about 200,000 clones appear in this sample, 88% of them only once. Roughly 5.5% of the sample belongs to the ten largest clones. The sample consisted of peripheral blood. The receptors originated from a man aged 35 to 55 with active or convalescent COVID-19.

This chain connects TRBV7-9 to TRBJ1-2, with D maybe TRBD1 (6 bases). The CDR3 extends over 17 amino acids. In germline, CDR1 is SEHNR, CDR2 FQNEAQ (reference sequence). V dropped 2 bases and J dropped 1 base, with 17 bases sitting between them. CDR3 sequence: CASSLPTGLDVNYGYTF. The CDR3 DNA sequence: TGTGCCAGCAGCTTACCGACAGGTTTGGACGTTAACTATGGCTACACCTTC.

V is TRBV18 and J is TRBJ1-1; 7 bases align to TRBD1. The CDR3 consists of 17 residues. Germline V CDR1 and CDR2: KGHSH, LQKENI. The trim removed 3 bases at V and 6 bases at J, leaving 16 bases unmatched. The CDR3 region is CASSPSSTTGWGAEAFF. The CDR3 DNA follows: TGTGCCAGCTCACCGTCCTCTACGACAGGGTGGGGGGCTGAAGCTTTCTTT.

With regard to this clone: One end of the junction varies from germline; a read error may be responsible. This chain connects TRBV5-1 to TRBJ2-5; TRBD2 matches 8 bases. There are 13 residues in the CDR3. Germline lookup yields CDR1 SGHRS and CDR2 YFSETQ. The CDR3 loop reads CASSLELAEPSDF. DNA of the CDR3: TGCGCCAGCAGCTTGGAACTAGCGGAGCCCTCGGACTTC.

The rearrangement links TRBV4-1 to TRBJ1-2; TRBD1 is a possible D gene (5 bases). Trimming left V 1 base short and J 1 base short, with 13 bases between. The germline V gene encodes CDR1 MGHRA and CDR2 YSYEKL. The length of the CDR3 is 16 residues. CDR3 sequence: CASSQGSGGDNYGYTF. CDR3 sequence (DNA): TGCGCCAGCAGCCAAGGTAGCGGGGGAGATAACTATGGCTACACCTTC.

The V and J genes are TRBV5-4 and TRBJ1-1; TRBD1 agrees at 8 bases. The CDR3 spans 12 residues. V shed 4 bases, J shed 7 bases, and the junction held 3 bases outside the gene matches. Germline loops: CDR1 SGHNT, CDR2 YYREEE (reference sequence). DNA of the CDR3: TGTGCCAGCAGCAGACAGGGGATTGAAGCTTTCTTT. This codes for CASSRQGIEAFF.

This chain uses TRBV6-5 with TRBJ1-1, with D uncertain. Trimming shortened V by 8 bases and J by 6 bases, and 10 bases separated the two germline ends. This CDR3 is 11 amino acids long. The germline V gene has CDR1 MNHEY and CDR2 SVGAGI. The CDR3 sequence is CASVPLAEAFF. CDR3 DNA: TGTGCCAGCGTCCCCTTAGCTGAAGCTTTCTTT.

The V and J genes are TRBV4-3 and TRBJ1-3; D not resolved. The V gene lost 1 base and the J gene lost 1 base, with 11 bases spanning the gap. This CDR3 contains 16 residues. Germline values: CDR1 LGHNA, CDR2 YSLEER. The CDR3 nucleotides are TGCGCCAGCAGCCAAGCGCGTGCTTCTTCTGGAAACACCATATATTTT. Amino acids: CASSQARASSGNTIYF.

The chain recombines TRBV28 with TRBJ2-7; D uncertain. Trimming removed 1 base at V and 7 bases at J, with 14 bases between. CDR3 size: 14 residues. CDR1 is MDHEN, CDR2 SYDVKM, per germline. CDR3 nucleotides: TGTGCCAGCAGTTTATTTTCAGCTTTGAGGGAGCAGTACTTC. Its translation is CASSLFSALREQYF.

This clone appeared a few times. This chain joins TRBV7-8 and TRBJ1-5; TRBD1 is a possible D gene (5 bases). Trimming took off 2 bases at V and 3 bases at J, with 11 bases between the two ends. CDR1 is SGHVS, CDR2 FQNEAQ, per germline. This CDR3 is built from 15 residues. The CDR3 spells CASSLFSTVNQPQHF. CDR3 coding DNA: TGTGCCAGCAGCTTATTTTCGACAGTCAATCAGCCCCAGCATTTT.

V gene TRBV19 combines with J gene TRBJ2-7; D unclear. Trimming stripped 5 bases from V and 3 bases from J, with 11 bases between. CDR1 is LNHDA, CDR2 SQIVND, per germline (reference sequence). CDR3 length: 13 amino acids. Here the CDR3 DNA reads TGTGCCAGTAGTGCCGCGCTCCTCTACGAGCAGTACTTC. Amino acid sequence: CASSAALLYEQYF.